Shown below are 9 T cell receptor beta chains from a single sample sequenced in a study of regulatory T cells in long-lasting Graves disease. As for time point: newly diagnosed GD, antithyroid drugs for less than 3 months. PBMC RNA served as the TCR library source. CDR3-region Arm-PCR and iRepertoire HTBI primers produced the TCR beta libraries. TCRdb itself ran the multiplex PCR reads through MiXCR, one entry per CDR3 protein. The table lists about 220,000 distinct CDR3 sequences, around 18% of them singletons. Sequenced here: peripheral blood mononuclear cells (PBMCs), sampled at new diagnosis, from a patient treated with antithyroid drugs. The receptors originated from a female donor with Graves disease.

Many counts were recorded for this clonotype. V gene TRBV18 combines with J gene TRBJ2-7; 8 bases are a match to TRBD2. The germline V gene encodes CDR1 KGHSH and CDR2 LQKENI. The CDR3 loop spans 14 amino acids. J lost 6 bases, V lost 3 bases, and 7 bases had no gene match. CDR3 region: CASSPGTSPLEQYF. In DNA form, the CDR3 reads TGTGCCAGCTCACCCGGGACTAGTCCCCTCGAGCAGTACTTC. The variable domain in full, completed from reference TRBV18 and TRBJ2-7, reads NAGVMQNPRHLVRRRGQEARLRCSPMKGHSHVYWYRQLPEEGLKFMVYLQKENIIDESGMPKERFSAEFPKEGPSILRIQQVVRGDSAAYFCASSPGTSPLEQYFGPGTRLTVT.

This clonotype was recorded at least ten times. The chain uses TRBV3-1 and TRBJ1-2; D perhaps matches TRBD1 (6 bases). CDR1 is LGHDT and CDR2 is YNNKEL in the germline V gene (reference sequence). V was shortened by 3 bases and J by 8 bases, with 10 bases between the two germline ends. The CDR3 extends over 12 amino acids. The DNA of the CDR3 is TGTGCCAGCAGCCAGGCTAGGGGGGGCTACACCTTC. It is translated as CASSQARGGYTF.

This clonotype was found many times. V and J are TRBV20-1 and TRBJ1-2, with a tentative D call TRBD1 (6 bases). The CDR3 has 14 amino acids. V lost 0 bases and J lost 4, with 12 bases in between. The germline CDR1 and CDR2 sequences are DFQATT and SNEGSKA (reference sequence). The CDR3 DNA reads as TGCAGTGCTAGAGATACCCCAGGGGTCTATGGCTACACCTTC. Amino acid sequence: CSARDTPGVYGYTF.

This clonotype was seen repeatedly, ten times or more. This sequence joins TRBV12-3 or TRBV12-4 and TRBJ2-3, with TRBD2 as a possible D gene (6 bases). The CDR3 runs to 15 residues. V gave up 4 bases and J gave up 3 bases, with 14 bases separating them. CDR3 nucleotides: TGTGCCAGCAGTTCCCACGCGGGGCCAACAGATACGCAGTATTTT. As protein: CASSSHAGPTDTQYF.

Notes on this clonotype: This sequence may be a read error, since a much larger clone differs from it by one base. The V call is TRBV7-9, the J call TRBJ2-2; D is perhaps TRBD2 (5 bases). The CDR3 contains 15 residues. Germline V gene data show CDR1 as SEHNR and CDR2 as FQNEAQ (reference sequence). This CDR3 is CASSLGLTNTGERFF. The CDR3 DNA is TGTGCCAGCAGCTTAGGACTAACGAACACCGGGGAGCGGTTTTTT.

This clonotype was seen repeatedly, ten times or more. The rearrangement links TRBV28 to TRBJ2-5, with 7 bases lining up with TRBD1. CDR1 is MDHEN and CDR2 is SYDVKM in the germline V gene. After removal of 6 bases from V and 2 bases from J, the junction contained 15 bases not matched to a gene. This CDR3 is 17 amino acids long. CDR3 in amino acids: CASSPTPERGRQETQYF. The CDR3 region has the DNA TGTGCCAGCAGCCCGACCCCGGAGAGGGGGCGTCAAGAGACCCAGTACTTC.

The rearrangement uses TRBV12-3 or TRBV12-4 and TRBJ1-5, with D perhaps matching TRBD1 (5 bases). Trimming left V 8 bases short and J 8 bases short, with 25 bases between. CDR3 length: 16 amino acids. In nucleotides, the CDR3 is TGTGCCAGCTCAATTGCAGGTCCGGGGGGACCGGAGCCCCAGCATTTT. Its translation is CASSIAGPGGPEPQHF.

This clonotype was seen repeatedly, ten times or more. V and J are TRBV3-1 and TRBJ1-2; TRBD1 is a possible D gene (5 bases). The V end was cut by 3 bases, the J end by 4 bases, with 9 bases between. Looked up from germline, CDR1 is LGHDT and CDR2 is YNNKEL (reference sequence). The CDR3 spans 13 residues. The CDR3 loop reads CASSQGGTYGYTF. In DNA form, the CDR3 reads TGTGCCAGCAGCCAGGGGGGTACCTATGGCTACACCTTC.

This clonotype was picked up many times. The CDR3 protein is CATSDPTGAGYNEQFF. Written as DNA, the CDR3 is TGTGCCACCAGTGACCCAACGGGGGCAGGGTACAATGAGCAGTTCTTC. The rearrangement uses TRBV24-1 and TRBJ2-1; D tentatively fits TRBD1 or TRBD2 (6 bases each). This CDR3 is built from 16 residues. Germline-derived CDR1 and CDR2 are KGHDR and SFDVKD. Trimming removed 4 bases from V and 4 bases from J, with 16 bases in between.